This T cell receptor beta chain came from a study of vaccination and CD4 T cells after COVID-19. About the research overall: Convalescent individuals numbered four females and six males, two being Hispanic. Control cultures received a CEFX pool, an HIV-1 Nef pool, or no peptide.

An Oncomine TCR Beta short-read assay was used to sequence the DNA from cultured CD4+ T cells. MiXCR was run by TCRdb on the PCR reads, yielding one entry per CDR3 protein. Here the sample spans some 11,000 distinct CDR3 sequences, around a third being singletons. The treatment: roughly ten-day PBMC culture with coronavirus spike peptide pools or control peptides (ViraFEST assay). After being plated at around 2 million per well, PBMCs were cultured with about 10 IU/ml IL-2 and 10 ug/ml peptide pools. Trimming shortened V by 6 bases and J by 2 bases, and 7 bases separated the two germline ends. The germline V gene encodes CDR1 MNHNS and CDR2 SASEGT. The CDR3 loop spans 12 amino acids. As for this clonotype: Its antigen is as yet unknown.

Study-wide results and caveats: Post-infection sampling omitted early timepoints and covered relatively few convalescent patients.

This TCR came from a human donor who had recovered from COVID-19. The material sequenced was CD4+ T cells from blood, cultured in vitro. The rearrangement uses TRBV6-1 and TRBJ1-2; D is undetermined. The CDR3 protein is CASSGRNYGYTF. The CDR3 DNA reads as TGTGCCAGCAGCGGGCGGAACTATGGCTACACCTTC.